This T cell receptor beta chain was sequenced in a study of CD8 T cells in ankylosing spondylitis. TCRdb redid the calling of the 5' RACE reads with MiXCR, one entry per CDR3 protein. Counted here are some 140,000 distinct CDR3 sequences, 15% to 20% occurring once; the ten biggest clones make up roughly a third. Trimming removed 2 bases at V and 3 bases at J, with 2 bases between. This CDR3 is built from 12 residues. General study findings and limits: Blood from ankylosing spondylitis patients appeared to carry a characteristic eight-variant TCR beta motif.

This clonotype appeared many times. Antigen specificity is unknown. The chain links TRBV12-3 or TRBV12-4 to TRBJ1-5; the D is unclear. The origin of this receptor is a male donor with ankylosing spondylitis. The sequencing input was blood, either unsorted or a sorted T cell fraction (not recorded which). CDR3 sequence (DNA): TGTGCCAGCAGTTTACCCAATCAGCCCCAGCATTTT. Its protein product is CASSLPNQPQHF.